This TCR beta chain was found in a study of T cells in Graves' hyperthyroidism and ophthalmopathy. Notes on the study in general: With a median lead of roughly 6.8 months before onset, the model predicted ophthalmopathy.

Not enrolled were patients with uncontrolled infection, other autoimmune disease, pregnancy or lactation. The PBMCs studied were ones that came from about 10 ml fresh peripheral blood. About this clonotype itself: Its antigen is unknown.

Germline CDR1 is MNHEY and CDR2 is SVGEGT. This CDR3 has 11 amino acids. The V and J ends lost 0 bases and 6 bases respectively, with 2 bases between them. The CDR3 regions of TCR beta were amplified from RNA transcripts. HTBI primers were employed in a first-round RT-PCR of the TCR CDR3. MiXCR, applied by TCRdb to the multiplex PCR reads, yields one record per CDR3 protein. The sample includes a few hundred thousand distinct CDR3 sequences, roughly 25% of them seen just once. The chain recombines TRBV6-2 or TRBV6-3 with TRBJ1-2; D is uncertain. The clonotype was recovered from a man aged 45-60 years with Graves' hyperthyroidism. What was sequenced was blood. The CDR3: CASSYSDGYTF. CDR3 coding DNA: TGTGCCAGCAGTTACTCGGATGGCTACACCTTC.